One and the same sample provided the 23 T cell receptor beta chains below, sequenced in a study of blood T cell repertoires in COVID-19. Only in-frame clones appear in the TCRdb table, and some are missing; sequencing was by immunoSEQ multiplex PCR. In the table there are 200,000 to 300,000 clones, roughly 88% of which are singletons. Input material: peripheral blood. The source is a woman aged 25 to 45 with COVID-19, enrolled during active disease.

CDR3 coding DNA: TGTGCCAGTAGTCCGGGACAGGGGCGCATGAACACTGAAGCTTTCTTT. Its translation: CASSPGQGRMNTEAFF. The rearrangement links TRBV19 to TRBJ1-1, with TRBD1 matching 10 bases. The CDR3 is made up of 16 amino acids. The germline CDR1 and CDR2 sequences are LNHDA and SQIVND (reference sequence). After removal of 5 bases from V and 0 bases from J, the junction contained 6 bases not matched to a gene.

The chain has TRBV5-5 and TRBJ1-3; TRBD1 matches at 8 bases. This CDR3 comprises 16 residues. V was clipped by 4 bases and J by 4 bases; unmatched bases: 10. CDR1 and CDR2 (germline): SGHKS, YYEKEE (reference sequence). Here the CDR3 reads CASSPVGSGGGNTIYF. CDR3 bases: TGTGCCAGCAGCCCGGTAGGGTCAGGGGGCGGAAACACCATATATTTT.

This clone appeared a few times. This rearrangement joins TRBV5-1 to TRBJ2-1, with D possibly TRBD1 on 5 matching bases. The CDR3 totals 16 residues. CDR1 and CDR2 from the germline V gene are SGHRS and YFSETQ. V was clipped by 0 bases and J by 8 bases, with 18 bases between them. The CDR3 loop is CASSLARAGPPHEQFF. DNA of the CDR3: TGCGCCAGCAGCTTGGCCAGGGCAGGGCCCCCCCATGAGCAGTTCTTC.

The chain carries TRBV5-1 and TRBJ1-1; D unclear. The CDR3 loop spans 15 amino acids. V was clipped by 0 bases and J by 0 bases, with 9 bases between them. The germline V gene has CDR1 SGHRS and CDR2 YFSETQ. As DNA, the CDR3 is TGCGCCAGCAGCTTGGAACCGCGCTTGAACACTGAAGCTTTCTTT. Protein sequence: CASSLEPRLNTEAFF.

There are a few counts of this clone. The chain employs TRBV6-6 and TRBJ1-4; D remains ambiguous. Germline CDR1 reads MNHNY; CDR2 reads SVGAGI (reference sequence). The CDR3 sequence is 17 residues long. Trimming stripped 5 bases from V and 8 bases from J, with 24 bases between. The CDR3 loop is CASSLRAAGSVGEKLFF. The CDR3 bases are TGTGCCAGCAGTCTACGGGCCGCGGGGTCGGTAGGGGAAAAACTGTTTTTT.

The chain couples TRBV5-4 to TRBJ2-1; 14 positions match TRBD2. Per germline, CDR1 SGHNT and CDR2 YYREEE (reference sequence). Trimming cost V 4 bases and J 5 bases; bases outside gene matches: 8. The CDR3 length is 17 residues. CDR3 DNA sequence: TGTGCCAGCAGCCCGGGACTAGCGGGGGAGTTGGACAATGAGCAGTTCTTC. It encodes CASSPGLAGELDNEQFF.

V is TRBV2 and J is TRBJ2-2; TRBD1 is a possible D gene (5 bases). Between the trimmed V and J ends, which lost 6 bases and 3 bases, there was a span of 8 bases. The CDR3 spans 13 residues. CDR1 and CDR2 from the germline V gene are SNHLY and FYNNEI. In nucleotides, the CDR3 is TGTGCCAGCAGCGTCAGGGACACCGGGGAGCTGTTTTTT. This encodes CASSVRDTGELFF.

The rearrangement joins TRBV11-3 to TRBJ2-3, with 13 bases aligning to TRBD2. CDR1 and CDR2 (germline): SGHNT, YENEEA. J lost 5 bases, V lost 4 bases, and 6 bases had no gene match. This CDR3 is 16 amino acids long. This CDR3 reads CASSSRTSGRQDTQYF. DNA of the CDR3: TGTGCCAGCAGCTCACGGACTAGCGGGAGACAAGATACGCAGTATTTT.

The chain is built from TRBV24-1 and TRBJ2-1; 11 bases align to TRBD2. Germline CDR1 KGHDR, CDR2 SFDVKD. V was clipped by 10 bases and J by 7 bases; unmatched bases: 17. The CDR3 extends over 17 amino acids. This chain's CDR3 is CATGDSLAGGPGNEQFF. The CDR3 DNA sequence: TGTGCCACTGGGGATTCGTTAGCGGGAGGGCCAGGGAATGAGCAGTTCTTC.

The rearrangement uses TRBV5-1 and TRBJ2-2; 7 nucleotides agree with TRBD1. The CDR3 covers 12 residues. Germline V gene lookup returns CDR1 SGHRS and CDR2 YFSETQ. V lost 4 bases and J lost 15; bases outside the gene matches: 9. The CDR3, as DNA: TGCGCCAGCAGCCCATCCCCGGACAGGATGTTTTTT. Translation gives CASSPSPDRMFF.

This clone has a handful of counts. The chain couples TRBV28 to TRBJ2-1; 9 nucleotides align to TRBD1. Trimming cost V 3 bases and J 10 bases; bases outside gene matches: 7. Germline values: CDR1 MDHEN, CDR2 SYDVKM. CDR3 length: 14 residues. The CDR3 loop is CASSLLQGAGEQFF. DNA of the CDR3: TGTGCCAGCAGTTTGTTACAGGGGGCAGGGGAGCAGTTCTTC.

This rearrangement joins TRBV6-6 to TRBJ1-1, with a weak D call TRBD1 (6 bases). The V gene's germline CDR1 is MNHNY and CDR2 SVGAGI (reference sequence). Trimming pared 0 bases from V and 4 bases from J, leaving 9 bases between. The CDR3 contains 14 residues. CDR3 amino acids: CASSYSRQATEAFF. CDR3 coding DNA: TGTGCCAGCAGTTACTCGAGACAGGCCACTGAAGCTTTCTTT.

CDR3: CASSWPGETQYF. The CDR3 bases are TGTGCCAGCAGCTGGCCGGGGGAGACCCAGTACTTC. The chain has TRBV5-8 and TRBJ2-5, with D possibly TRBD2 on 5 matching bases. In germline, CDR1 is SGHTS, CDR2 YDEGEE. Deletions cut 3 bases from V and 5 bases from J, with 8 bases between. The CDR3 extends over 12 amino acids.

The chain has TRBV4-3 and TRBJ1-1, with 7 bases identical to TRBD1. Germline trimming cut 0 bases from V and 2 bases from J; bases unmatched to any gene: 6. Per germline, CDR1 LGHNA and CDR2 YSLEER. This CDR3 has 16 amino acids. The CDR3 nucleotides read TGCGCCAGCAGCCAAGATCCCCAGGGGGGCAACACTGAAGCTTTCTTT. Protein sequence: CASSQDPQGGNTEAFF.

The chain's CDR3 is CASSFRQGRYYSGNTIYF. CDR3 bases: TGTGCCAGCAGCTTTCGACAAGGCCGATATTACTCTGGAAACACCATATATTTT. The chain has TRBV5-6 and TRBJ1-3, with D unclear. The V end was cut by 2 bases, the J end by 0 bases, with 18 bases between. The CDR3 loop spans 18 amino acids. Per germline, CDR1 SGHDT and CDR2 YYEEEE.

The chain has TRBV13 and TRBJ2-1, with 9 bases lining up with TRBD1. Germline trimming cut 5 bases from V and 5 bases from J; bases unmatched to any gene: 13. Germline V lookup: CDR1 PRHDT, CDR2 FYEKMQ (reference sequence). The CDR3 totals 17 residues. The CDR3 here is CASSHELQGAPNNEQFF. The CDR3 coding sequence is TGTGCCAGCAGCCACGAACTACAGGGGGCGCCCAACAATGAGCAGTTCTTC.

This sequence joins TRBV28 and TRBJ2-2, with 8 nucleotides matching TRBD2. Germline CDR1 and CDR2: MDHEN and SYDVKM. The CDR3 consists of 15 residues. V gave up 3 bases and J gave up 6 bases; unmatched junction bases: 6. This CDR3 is CASSFNNGGAGELFF. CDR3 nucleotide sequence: TGTGCCAGCAGTTTCAACAACGGGGGGGCCGGGGAGCTGTTTTTT.

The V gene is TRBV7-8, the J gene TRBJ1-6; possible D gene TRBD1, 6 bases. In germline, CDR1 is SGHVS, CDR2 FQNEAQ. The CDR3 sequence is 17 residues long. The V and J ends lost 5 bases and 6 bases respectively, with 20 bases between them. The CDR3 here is CASSMIGGGELNSPLHF. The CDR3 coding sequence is TGTGCCAGCAGCATGATAGGGGGTGGGGAGCTTAATTCACCCCTCCACTTT.

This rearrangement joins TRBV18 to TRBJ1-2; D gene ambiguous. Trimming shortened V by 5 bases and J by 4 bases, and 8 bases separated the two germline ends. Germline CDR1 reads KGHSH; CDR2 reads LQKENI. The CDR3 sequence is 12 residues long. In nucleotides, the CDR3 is TGTGCCAGCTCAGAGCGAGGCTATGGCTACACCTTC. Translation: CASSERGYGYTF.

In nucleotides, the CDR3 is TGTGCCACCTCTAGACCGGGGATGGACGGGGAGCTGTTTTTT. It yields the protein CATSRPGMDGELFF. The gene calls are TRBV27 and TRBJ2-2; D is possibly TRBD2 (5 bases). The CDR3 runs 14 residues. The germline gives CDR1 MNHEY, CDR2 SMNVEV (reference sequence). With 10 bases removed from V and 7 bases from J, the gap between germline ends came to 19 bases.

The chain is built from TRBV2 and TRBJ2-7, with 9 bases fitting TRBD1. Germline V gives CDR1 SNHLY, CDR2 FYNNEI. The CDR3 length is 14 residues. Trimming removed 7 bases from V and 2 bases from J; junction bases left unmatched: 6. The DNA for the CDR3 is TGTGCCAGCACGAGGGACAGGGCCGCCTACGAGCAGTACGTC. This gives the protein CASTRDRAAYEQYV.

DNA for the CDR3: TGTGCCAGCAGTGAAGCCGGGACTAAACAAGAGACCCAGTACTTC. This translates into CASSEAGTKQETQYF. The rearrangement uses TRBV6-1 and TRBJ2-5, with TRBD2 matching over 7 bases. The trim removed 0 bases at V and 2 bases at J, leaving 3 bases unmatched. This CDR3 region has 15 residues. Germline lookup yields CDR1 MNHNS and CDR2 SASEGT.

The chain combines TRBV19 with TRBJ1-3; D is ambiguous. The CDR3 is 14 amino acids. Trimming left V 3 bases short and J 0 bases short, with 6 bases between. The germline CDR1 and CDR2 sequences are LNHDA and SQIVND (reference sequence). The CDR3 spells CASSIGSSGNTIYF. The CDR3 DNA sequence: TGTGCCAGTAGTATCGGTTCCTCTGGAAACACCATATATTTT.